The entry below describes one T cell receptor (beta chain). The antigen is not known. The data were produced by immunoSEQ multiplex PCR, yet TCRdb's version contains in-frame clones alone and is incomplete. The sample has fewer than 80,000 clones, roughly 95% seen once. CDR1 is MGHRA, CDR2 YSYEKL, per germline. The CDR3 extends over 16 amino acids. Between the trimmed V and J ends, which lost 2 bases and 2 bases, there was a span of 14 bases. The data stem from a study of cytomegalovirus exposure and HLA in healthy donors. General study findings and limits: Some public TCRs appeared in many individuals, while most sequences were rare. First-cohort TCR clusters tended to co-occur in the roughly 120 validation repertoires, a later analysis found. As was reported, the classifier diagnosed cytomegalovirus status with high specificity and sensitivity.

The sample taken for sequencing was PBMCs. The source of this sequence is a woman aged 18 to 35 in good health and CMV-seropositive. The V call is TRBV4-1, the J call TRBJ2-3; a weak D match, TRBD1 (5 bases). CDR3 nucleotides: TGCGCCAGCAGCCAAAATCGACAGAGAAACACAGATACGCAGTATTTT. Its protein product is CASSQNRQRNTDTQYF.